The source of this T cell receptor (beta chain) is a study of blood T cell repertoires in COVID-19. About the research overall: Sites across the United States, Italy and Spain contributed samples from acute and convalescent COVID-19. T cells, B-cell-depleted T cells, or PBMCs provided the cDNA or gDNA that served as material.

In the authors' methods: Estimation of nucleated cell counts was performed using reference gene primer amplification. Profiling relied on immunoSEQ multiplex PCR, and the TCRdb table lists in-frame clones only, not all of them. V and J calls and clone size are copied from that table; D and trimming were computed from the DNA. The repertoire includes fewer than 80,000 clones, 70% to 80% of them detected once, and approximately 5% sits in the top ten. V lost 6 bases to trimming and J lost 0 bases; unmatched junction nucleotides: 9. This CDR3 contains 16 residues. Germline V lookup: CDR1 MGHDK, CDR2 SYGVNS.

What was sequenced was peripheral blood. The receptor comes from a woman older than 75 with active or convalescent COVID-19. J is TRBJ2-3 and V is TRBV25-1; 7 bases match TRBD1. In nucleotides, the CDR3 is TGTGCCAGCAGAAGAGCCGGGACAGCTAGCACAGATACGCAGTATTTT. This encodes CASRRAGTASTDTQYF.